This TCR beta chain was observed in a study of blood T cell repertoires in COVID-19 (dated by TCRdb to about 2020). In the study overall: Samples covering the acute and convalescent phases of COVID-19 were provided by collaborators in the United States, Italy and Spain. The material from the prospective study consisted of cDNA or gDNA derived from T cells, B-cell-depleted T cells, or PBMCs. Deeply sampled blood TCRbeta repertoires from subjects exposed to, actively infected with, or recovered from COVID-19 were included in the dataset. The repertoires were made available in a free public database intended to serve as a resource for research on the immune response to SARS-CoV-2. The samples were drawn from the first 160 participants of the ongoing ImmuneRACE study and from some 1,300 subjects provided by 6 global collaborators. Nearly every sample came with metadata listing a de-identified subject ID, COVID-19 status, age in years and sex. Where available, HLA class I and class II types were taken from metadata supplied by the sample provider and were not determined by assay-based typing.

A remark on this clone: There is no known antigen for this receptor. The input lacks base qualities; no much larger clone sits a single base away.

Points the paper makes about the study in general: The quantity of clinical and demographic metadata differed by source and by participant and was supplied without curation.

A second Seattle source provided samples from volunteer blood donors who had recovered from COVID-19. Each collaborating institution followed its own protocols to collect whole blood in K2EDTA tubes. Collaborator samples were shipped for TCRbeta analysis as frozen whole blood, isolated PBMCs, or DNA extracted from either sample type. CDR1 and CDR2, looked up from the germline V gene (reference sequence), are GTSNPN and SVGIG. Compared with germline, V lacks 0 bases and J lacks 7 bases; bases without a gene match: 8. Measured from the cysteine to the phenylalanine, the CDR3 is 15 residues long. Solely the CDR3 DNA is kept, with 45 bases framed from the first base. TCRbeta CDR3 regions were amplified from genomic DNA using the immunoSEQ Assay, a bias-controlled multiplex PCR. As for the original processing: Within the assay, amplification of reference gene primers was used to estimate how many nucleated cells each sample contained. To quantify the absolute abundance of each unique TCRbeta CDR3 rearrangement, sequence reads were collapsed and filtered. For each sample, productive Simpson clonality was calculated as the square root of Simpson's diversity index across productive rearrangements. TCRdb obtained this table from immuneACCESS and retained in-frame rearrangements with V and J assigned. These tables miss some clones; where compared with another copy, unresolved V genes account for less than half of the shortfall, and the remainder is unexplained. V and J calls and clone size follow that table, whereas D and trimming were derived from the DNA. Here the sample has over 250,000 clones; 83% occur a single time. Over 9% of the sample is taken by the ten largest.

The V and J genes are TRBV30 and TRBJ1-4; TRBD1 aligns with 7 central bases. Sample: peripheral blood. This sequence originates from a woman between 45 and 65 years old who had recovered from COVID-19. The sequenced DNA: TGTGCCTGGAGTGTAACAGGGGTGGACGCTGAAAAACTGTTTTTT. This codes for CAWSVTGVDAEKLFF.